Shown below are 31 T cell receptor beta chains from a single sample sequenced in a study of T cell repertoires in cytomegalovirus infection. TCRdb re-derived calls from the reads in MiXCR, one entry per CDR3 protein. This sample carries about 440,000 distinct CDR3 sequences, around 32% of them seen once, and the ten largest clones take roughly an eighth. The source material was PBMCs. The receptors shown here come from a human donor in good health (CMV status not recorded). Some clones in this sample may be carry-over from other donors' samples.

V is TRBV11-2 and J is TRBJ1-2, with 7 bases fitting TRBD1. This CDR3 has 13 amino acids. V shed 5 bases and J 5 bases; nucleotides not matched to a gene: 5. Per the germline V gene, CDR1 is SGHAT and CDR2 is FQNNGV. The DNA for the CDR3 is TGTGCCAGCAGCCCCCCGGGACAGTATGGCTACACCTTC. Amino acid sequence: CASSPPGQYGYTF.

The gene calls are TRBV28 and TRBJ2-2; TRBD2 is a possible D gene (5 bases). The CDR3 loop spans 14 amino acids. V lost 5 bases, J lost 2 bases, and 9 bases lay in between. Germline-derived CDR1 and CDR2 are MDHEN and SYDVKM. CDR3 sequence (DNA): TGTGCCAGCAGTGCGGGTGTCAACACCGGGGAGCTGTTTTTT. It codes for CASSAGVNTGELFF.

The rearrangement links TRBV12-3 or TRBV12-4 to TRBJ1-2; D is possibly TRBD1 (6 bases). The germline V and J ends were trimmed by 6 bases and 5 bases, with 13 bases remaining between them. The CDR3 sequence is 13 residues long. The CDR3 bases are TGTGCCAGCAGGCCAGGGGTGATGTATGGCTACACCTTC. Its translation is CASRPGVMYGYTF.

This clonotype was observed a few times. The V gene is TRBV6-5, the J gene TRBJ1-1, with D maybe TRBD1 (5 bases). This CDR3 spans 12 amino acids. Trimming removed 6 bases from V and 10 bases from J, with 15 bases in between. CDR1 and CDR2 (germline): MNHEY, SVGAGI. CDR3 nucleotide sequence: TGTGCCAGCAGCTCCTCTTCTGGGGGAGCTTTCTTT. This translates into CASSSSSGGAFF.

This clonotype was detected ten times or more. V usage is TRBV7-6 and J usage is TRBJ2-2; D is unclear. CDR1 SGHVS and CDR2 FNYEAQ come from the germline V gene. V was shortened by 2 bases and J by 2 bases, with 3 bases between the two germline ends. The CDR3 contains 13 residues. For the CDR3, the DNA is TGTGCCAGCAGCTTACTCAACACCGGGGAGCTGTTTTTT. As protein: CASSLLNTGELFF.

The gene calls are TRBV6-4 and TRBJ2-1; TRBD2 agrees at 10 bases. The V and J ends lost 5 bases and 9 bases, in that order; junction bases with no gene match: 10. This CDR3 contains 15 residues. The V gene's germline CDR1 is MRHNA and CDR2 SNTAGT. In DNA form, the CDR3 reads TGTGCCAGCAGTTCAAGCGGGGGGGACGGGGGTGAGCAGTTCTTC. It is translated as CASSSSGGDGGEQFF.

The DNA for the CDR3 is TGTGCCAGTAGTATTGGTAGCGGGCCCTCCTACGAGCAGTACTTC. This encodes CASSIGSGPSYEQYF. The chain carries TRBV19 and TRBJ2-7, with TRBD2 matching over 7 bases. J lost 0 bases, V lost 3 bases, and 5 bases had no gene match. The CDR3 covers 15 residues. CDR1 is LNHDA and CDR2 is SQIVND in the germline V gene (reference sequence). The variable domain in full, with the rest retrieved from reference TRBV19 and TRBJ2-7, is DGGITQSPKYLFRKEGQNVTLSCEQNLNHDAMYWYRQDPGQGLRLIYYSQIVNDFQKGDIAEGYSVSREKKESFPLTVTSAQKNPTAFYLCASSIGSGPSYEQYFGPGTRLTVT.

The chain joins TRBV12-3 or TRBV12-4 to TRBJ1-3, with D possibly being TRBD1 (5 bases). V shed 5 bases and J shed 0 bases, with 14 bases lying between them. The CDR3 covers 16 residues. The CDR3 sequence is CASSARDLSSGNTIYF. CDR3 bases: TGTGCCAGCAGTGCCCGGGACTTGTCCTCTGGAAACACCATATATTTT.

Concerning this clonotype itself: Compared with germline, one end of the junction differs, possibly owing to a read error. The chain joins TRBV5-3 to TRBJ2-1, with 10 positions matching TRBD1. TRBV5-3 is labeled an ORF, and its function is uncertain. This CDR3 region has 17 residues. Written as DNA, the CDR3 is TGTGCCAGCAGCTCCAGATCCGGGACAGGGGTCTACAATGAGCAGTTCTTC. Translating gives CASSSRSGTGVYNEQFF.

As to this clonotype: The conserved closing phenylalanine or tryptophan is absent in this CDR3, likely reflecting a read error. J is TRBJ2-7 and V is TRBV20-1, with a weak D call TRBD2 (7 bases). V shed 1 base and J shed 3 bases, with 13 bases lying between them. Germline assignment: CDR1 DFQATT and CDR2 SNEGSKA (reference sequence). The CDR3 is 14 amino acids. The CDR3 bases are TGCAGTGCTAGAGTCATGAGGGGGGGCTACGAGCAGTACTTA. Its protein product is CSARVMRGGYEQYL.

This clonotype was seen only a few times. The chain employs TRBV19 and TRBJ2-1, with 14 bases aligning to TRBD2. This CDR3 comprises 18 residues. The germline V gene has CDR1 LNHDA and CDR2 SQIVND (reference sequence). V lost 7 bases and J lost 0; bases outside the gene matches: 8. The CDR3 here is CASTPTSGGALSYNEQFF. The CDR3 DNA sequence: TGTGCCAGTACCCCGACTAGCGGGGGGGCTCTCTCCTACAATGAGCAGTTCTTC. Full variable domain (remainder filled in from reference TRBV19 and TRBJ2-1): DGGITQSPKYLFRKEGQNVTLSCEQNLNHDAMYWYRQDPGQGLRLIYYSQIVNDFQKGDIAEGYSVSREKKESFPLTVTSAQKNPTAFYLCASTPTSGGALSYNEQFFGPGTRLTVL.

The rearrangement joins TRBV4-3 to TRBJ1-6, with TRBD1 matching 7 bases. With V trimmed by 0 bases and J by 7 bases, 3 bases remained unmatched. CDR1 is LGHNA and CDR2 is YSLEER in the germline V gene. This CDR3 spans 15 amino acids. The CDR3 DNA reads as TGCGCCAGCAGCCAAGATCAACAGGGGAATTCACCCCTCCACTTT. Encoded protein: CASSQDQQGNSPLHF.

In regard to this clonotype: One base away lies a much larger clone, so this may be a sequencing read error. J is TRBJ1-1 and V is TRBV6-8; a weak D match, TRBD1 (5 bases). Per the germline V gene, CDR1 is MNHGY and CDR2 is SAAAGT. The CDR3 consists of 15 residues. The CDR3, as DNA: TGTGCCCGCAGCCCTCGGGGCAGCATGAACACTGAAGCTTTCTTT. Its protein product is CARSPRGSMNTEAFF.

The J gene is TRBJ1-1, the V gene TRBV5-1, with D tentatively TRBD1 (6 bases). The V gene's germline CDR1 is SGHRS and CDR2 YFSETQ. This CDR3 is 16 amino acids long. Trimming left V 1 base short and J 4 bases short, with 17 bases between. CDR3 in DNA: TGCGCCAGCAGCTTGCCCCTACCAGGGGACCTCACTGAAGCTTTCTTT. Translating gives CASSLPLPGDLTEAFF.

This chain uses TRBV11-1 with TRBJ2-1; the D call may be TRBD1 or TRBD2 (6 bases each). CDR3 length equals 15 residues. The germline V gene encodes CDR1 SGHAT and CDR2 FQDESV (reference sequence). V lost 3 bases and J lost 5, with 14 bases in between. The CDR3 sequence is CASSLSQGTHNEQFF. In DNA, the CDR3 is TGTGCCAGCAGCTTGTCTCAGGGGACTCACAATGAGCAGTTCTTC.

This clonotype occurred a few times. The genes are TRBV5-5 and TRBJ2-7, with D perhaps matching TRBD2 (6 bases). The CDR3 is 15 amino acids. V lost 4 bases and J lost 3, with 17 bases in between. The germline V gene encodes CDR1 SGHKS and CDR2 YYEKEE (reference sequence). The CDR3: CASSGVGRQSYEQYF. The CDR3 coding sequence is TGTGCCAGCAGCGGGGTCGGGAGACAGAGCTACGAGCAGTACTTC.

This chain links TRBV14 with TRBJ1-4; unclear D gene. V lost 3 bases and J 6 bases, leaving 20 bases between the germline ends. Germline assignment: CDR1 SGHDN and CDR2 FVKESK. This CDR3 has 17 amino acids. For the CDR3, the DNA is TGTGCCAGCAGCCAGGCACTGGCGGGGAAGTGCCATGAAAAACTGTTTTTT. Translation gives CASSQALAGKCHEKLFF. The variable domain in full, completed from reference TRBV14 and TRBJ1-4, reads EAGVTQFPSHSVIEKGQTVTLRCDPISGHDNLYWYRRVMGKEIKFLLHFVKESKQDESGMPNNRFLAERTGGTYSTLKVQPAELEDSGVYFCASSQALAGKCHEKLFFGSGTQLSVL.

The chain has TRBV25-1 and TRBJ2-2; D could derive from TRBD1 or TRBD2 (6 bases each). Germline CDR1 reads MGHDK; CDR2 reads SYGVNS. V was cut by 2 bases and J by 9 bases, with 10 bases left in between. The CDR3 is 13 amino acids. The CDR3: CASSEGGRRELFF. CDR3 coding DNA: TGTGCCAGCAGTGAAGGGGGGCGCAGGGAGCTGTTTTTT.

The CDR3 loop is CASRPNTNLPSEQYF. CDR3 sequence (DNA): TGTGCCAGCAGACCTAACACCAACCTCCCCTCCGAGCAGTACTTC. The chain employs TRBV6-2 or TRBV6-3 and TRBJ2-7; D is undetermined. The V gene's germline CDR1 is MNHEY and CDR2 SVGEGT. Trimming pared 6 bases from V and 6 bases from J, leaving 21 bases between. The CDR3 consists of 15 residues.

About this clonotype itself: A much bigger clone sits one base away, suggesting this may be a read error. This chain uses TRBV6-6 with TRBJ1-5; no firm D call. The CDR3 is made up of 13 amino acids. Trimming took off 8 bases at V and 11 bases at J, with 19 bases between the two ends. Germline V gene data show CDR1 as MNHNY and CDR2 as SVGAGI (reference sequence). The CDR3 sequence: CASVDGISMAQHF. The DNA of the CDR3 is TGTGCCAGCGTCGACGGGATCTCCATGGCCCAGCATTTT.

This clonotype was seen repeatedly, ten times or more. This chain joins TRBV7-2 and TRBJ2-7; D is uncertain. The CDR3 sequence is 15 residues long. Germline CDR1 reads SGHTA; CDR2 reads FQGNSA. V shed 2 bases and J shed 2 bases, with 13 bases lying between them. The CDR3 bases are TGTGCCAGCAGCTTAATGGGCACGGGCGCCTACGAGCAGTACTTC. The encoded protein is CASSLMGTGAYEQYF.

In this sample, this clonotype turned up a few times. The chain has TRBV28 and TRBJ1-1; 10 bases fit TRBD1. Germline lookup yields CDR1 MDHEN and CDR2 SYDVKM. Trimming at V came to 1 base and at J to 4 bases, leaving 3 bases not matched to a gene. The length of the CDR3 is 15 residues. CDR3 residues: CASSLYRTGGTEAFF. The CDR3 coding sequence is TGTGCCAGCAGTTTATATCGGACAGGGGGCACTGAAGCTTTCTTT.

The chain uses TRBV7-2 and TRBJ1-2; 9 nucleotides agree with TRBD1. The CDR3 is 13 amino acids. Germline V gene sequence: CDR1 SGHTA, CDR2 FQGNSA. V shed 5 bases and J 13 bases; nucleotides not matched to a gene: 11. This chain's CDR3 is CASSTGQGFRVTF. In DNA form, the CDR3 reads TGTGCCAGCAGCACGGGACAGGGTTTTAGAGTCACCTTC.

The CDR3 region has the DNA TGCGCCAGCAGCCAGCAGCGGGGAGACAACACAGATACGCAGTATTTT. This codes for CASSQQRGDNTDTQYF. This chain connects TRBV4-3 to TRBJ2-3, with 7 bases lining up with TRBD2. Losses at the gene ends were 3 bases for V and 2 bases for J; bases not matched to a gene: 8. This CDR3 comprises 16 residues. Germline values: CDR1 LGHNA, CDR2 YSLEER.

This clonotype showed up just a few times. In DNA form, the CDR3 reads TGTGCCAGCAGTTACCTAGATACTAATGAGCAGTTCTTC. Protein: CASSYLDTNEQFF. V is TRBV6-2 or TRBV6-3 and J is TRBJ2-1; no reliable D call. The germline V gene encodes CDR1 MNHEY and CDR2 SVGEGT. Trimming removed 2 bases at V and 7 bases at J, with 9 bases between. This CDR3 region has 13 residues.

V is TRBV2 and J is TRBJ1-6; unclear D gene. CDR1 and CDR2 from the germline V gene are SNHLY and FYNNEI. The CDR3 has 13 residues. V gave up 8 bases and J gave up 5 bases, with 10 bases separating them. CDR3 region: CASLGRNNSPLHF. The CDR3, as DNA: TGTGCCAGCCTCGGACGTAATAATTCACCCCTCCACTTT.

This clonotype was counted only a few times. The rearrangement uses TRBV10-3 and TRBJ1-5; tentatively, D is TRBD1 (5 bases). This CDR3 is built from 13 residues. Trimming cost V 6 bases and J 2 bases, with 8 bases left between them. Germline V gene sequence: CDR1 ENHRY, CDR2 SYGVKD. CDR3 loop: CAIRGEGNQPQHF. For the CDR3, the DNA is TGTGCCATCAGGGGGGAGGGCAATCAGCCCCAGCATTTT.

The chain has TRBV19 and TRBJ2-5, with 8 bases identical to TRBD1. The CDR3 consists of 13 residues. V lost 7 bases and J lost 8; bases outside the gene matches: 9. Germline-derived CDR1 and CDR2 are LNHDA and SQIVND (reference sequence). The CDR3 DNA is TGTGCCAGTATTAGGGACAGGTCGGCTACCCAGTACTTC. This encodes CASIRDRSATQYF.

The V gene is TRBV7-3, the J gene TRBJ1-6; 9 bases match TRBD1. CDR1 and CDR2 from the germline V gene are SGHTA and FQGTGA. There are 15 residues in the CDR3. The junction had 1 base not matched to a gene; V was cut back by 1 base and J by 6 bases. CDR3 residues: CASSLRTGVNSPLHF. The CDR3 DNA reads TGTGCCAGCAGCTTAAGGACAGGGGTTAATTCACCCCTCCACTTT.

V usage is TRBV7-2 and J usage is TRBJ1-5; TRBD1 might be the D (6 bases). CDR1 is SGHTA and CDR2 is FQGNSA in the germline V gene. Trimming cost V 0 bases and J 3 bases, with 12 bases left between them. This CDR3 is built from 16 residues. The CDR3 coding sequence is TGTGCCAGCAGCTTAGCCGGAGGGGGGCTCAATCAGCCCCAGCATTTT. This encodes CASSLAGGGLNQPQHF.

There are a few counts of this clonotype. The CDR3: CASSMRGQGSSGANVLTF. The DNA of the CDR3 is TGTGCCAGTAGTATGCGGGGACAGGGGTCCTCTGGGGCCAACGTCCTGACTTTC. The chain links TRBV19 to TRBJ2-6; 10 nucleotides agree with TRBD1. Germline assignment: CDR1 LNHDA and CDR2 SQIVND (reference sequence). CDR3 size: 18 residues. V was clipped by 3 bases and J by 0 bases; unmatched bases: 5. Full variable domain (remainder filled in from reference TRBV19 and TRBJ2-6): DGGITQSPKYLFRKEGQNVTLSCEQNLNHDAMYWYRQDPGQGLRLIYYSQIVNDFQKGDIAEGYSVSREKKESFPLTVTSAQKNPTAFYLCASSMRGQGSSGANVLTFGAGSRLTVL.